Sequencing of this TCR beta chain was carried out in a study of blood T cell repertoires in COVID-19. Study details: The United States, Italy and Spain supplied acute and convalescent COVID-19 samples. The analysed material was cDNA or gDNA that came from T cells, B-cell-depleted T cells, or PBMCs.

In the authors' workflow: Scientists estimated how many nucleated cells there were by amplifying reference gene primers. Sequencing used immunoSEQ multiplex PCR; TCRdb keeps in-frame clones, though not all of them. Clonal size and the V and J genes are those of that table, whereas D and trimming came from the DNA. This sample has about 150,000 clones, with over 75% found just once. V lost 1 base, J lost 8 bases, and 15 bases lay in between. Germline assignment: CDR1 SGHAT and CDR2 FQNNGV. CDR3 length equals 14 residues. The sequence was obtained from a woman between 40 and 50 years old with acute or convalescent COVID-19. The sequencing sample was made of peripheral blood. This sequence joins TRBV11-2 and TRBJ2-7, with D unclear. The CDR3 bases are TGTGCCAGCAGCTTAGCTACCCATTCTGGGCAGCAGTACTTC. Amino acid sequence: CASSLATHSGQQYF. The entire variable domain, with the rest obtained from reference TRBV11-2 and TRBJ2-7, is as follows: EAGVAQSPRYKIIEKRQSVAFWCNPISGHATLYWYQQILGQGPKLLIQFQNNGVVDDSQLPKDRFSAERLKGVDSTLKIQPAKLEDSAVYLCASSLATHSGQQYFGPGTRLTVT.